The TCR beta chain described here comes from a study of response to subunit inactivated influenza vaccine. Study-level points and caveats: After each seasonal influenza vaccination, few new T cells are recruited, the authors suggested.

With respect to this clonotype: Its target is not known.

Via MiXCR, TCRdb re-called the RT-PCR reads, giving one row per CDR3 protein. Of 450,000 to 600,000 distinct CDR3 sequences in the sample, roughly 8.2% are singletons; the top ten hold 10% to 15%. Germline assignment: CDR1 SGHTA and CDR2 FQGNSA. With 5 bases removed from V and 9 bases from J, the gap between germline ends came to 25 bases. The CDR3 contains 16 residues. The rearrangement links TRBV7-2 to TRBJ2-5, with a possible D match to TRBD2 (6 bases). This material consisted of PBMCs from blood, taken roughly 24 months after vaccination. This receptor was identified in a man aged 50 to 69 who received an inactivated influenza vaccine. The CDR3 bases are TGTGCCAGCAGCATTCTAGACAGAGGCCATCCGGGAGCCCAGTACTTC. Its translation is CASSILDRGHPGAQYF.